Presented here are 10 T cell receptor beta chains from one specimen sequenced in a study of radiotherapy plus CTLA-4 blockade in lung cancer. The method was immunoSEQ multiplex PCR; TCRdb's version includes in-frame clones alone and lacks a portion of them. Of 110,000 or so clones in the sample, just under 80% are singletons; the top ten hold around 4.8%. The material sequenced was peripheral blood, taken from a patient treated with radiotherapy plus ipilimumab. The origin of the receptors is a human donor with non-small cell lung cancer who had a partial response to radiotherapy plus ipilimumab.

The chain couples TRBV5-4 to TRBJ1-2, with 8 bases lining up with TRBD1. CDR1 and CDR2 from the germline V gene are SGHNT and YYREEE (reference sequence). There are 15 residues in the CDR3. The V segment lost 0 bases and the J segment 6 bases; nucleotides outside the gene matches: 7. CDR3 amino acids: CASSLAVAGGDGYTF. CDR3 bases: TGTGCCAGCAGCTTGGCGGTGGCAGGGGGCGATGGCTACACCTTC.

This clone was found a few times. The chain joins TRBV6-5 to TRBJ1-2; TRBD1 matches at 8 bases. Germline V gene sequence: CDR1 MNHEY, CDR2 SVGAGI. The CDR3 length is 14 residues. The V and J ends lost 6 bases and 4 bases, in that order; junction bases with no gene match: 7. CDR3 region: CASSQQTGGYGYTF. CDR3 sequence (DNA): TGTGCCAGCAGCCAACAAACAGGGGGCTATGGCTACACCTTC.

In this sample, this clone turned up a few times. V gene TRBV5-4 combines with J gene TRBJ2-2; 7 nucleotides line up with TRBD1. V lost 4 bases and J lost 4; bases outside the gene matches: 4. The CDR3 runs to 14 residues. Germline V gene data show CDR1 as SGHNT and CDR2 as YYREEE (reference sequence). In nucleotides, the CDR3 is TGTGCCAGCAGCGCGGCAGGGGGCACCGGGGAGCTGTTTTTT. Amino acids: CASSAAGGTGELFF.

The chain employs TRBV5-4 and TRBJ2-1, with TRBD2 matching 7 bases. Germline CDR1 SGHNT, CDR2 YYREEE (reference sequence). V gave up 5 bases and J gave up 7 bases; unmatched junction bases: 9. The CDR3 runs 14 residues. The CDR3 nucleotides read TGTGCCAGCAGTAGGGGCGGGAGTGTGAATGAGCAGTTCTTC. The encoded protein is CASSRGGSVNEQFF.

V gene TRBV5-4 combines with J gene TRBJ1-5; D possibly corresponds to TRBD1 (6 bases). The length of the CDR3 is 15 residues. In germline, CDR1 is SGHNT, CDR2 YYREEE (reference sequence). The V and J ends lost 2 bases and 0 bases respectively, with 9 bases between them. CDR3 nucleotides: TGTGCCAGCAGCTTCGGGGGGCATAGCAATCAGCCCCAGCATTTT. Its translation is CASSFGGHSNQPQHF.

The chain couples TRBV19 to TRBJ1-5, with D maybe TRBD1 (6 bases). Trimming pared 3 bases from V and 4 bases from J, leaving 10 bases between. Germline V CDR1 and CDR2: LNHDA, SQIVND (reference sequence). The CDR3 has 14 residues. CDR3 sequence: CASSIEQGNQPQHF. The CDR3 coding sequence is TGTGCCAGTAGTATCGAACAGGGAAATCAGCCCCAGCATTTT.

This chain connects TRBV4-2 to TRBJ2-2, with D unresolved. CDR1 and CDR2 from the germline V gene are LGHNA and YNFKEQ. The CDR3 extends over 13 amino acids. V was shortened by 5 bases and J by 7 bases, with 11 bases between the two germline ends. The CDR3 spells CASSDKQIGELFF. The CDR3 DNA is TGTGCCAGCAGCGATAAACAGATCGGGGAGCTGTTTTTT.

This clone was recorded only once. The rearrangement links TRBV21-1 to TRBJ1-2; the table's D call, TRBD1, was not checked against the DNA. TRBV21-1 is reported as a pseudogene. This CDR3 spans 16 amino acids. DNA for the CDR3: TGTGCCGGACCTGTCGGCCCGACAGGGGTCAACTATGGCTACACCTTC. It specifies CAGPVGPTGVNYGYTF.

A single count supports this clone. The gene calls are TRBV28 and TRBJ1-1; D is ambiguous. This CDR3 comprises 15 residues. Trimming left V 2 bases short and J 2 bases short, with 12 bases between. Germline CDR1 reads MDHEN; CDR2 reads SYDVKM. CDR3: CASSLGRRTNTEAFF. CDR3 bases: TGTGCCAGCAGTTTAGGTCGGAGAACCAACACTGAAGCTTTCTTT.

The chain joins TRBV4-1 to TRBJ1-1, with D possibly matching TRBD1 (6 bases). V was cut by 6 bases and J by 0 bases, with 11 bases left in between. The CDR3 runs 14 residues. The germline gives CDR1 MGHRA, CDR2 YSYEKL. The DNA for the CDR3 is TGCGCCAGCAGGCCCGGACAGCTGAACACTGAAGCTTTCTTT. Its protein product is CASRPGQLNTEAFF.